Presented here are 22 T cell receptor beta chains from one specimen sequenced in a study of shared clonotypes between healthy human individuals. TCRdb's copy holds only in-frame clones and misses some; the assay was immunoSEQ multiplex PCR. The data hold over 2 million clones, with around 95% observed a single time. The sample comprised naive CD4+ T cells sorted from blood. Described subset: CD45RA+ positively selected. All receptors derive from a man aged 18 to 29 in good health.

The chain joins TRBV10-2 to TRBJ2-7, with D perhaps TRBD2 (5 bases). The germline CDR1 and CDR2 sequences are WSHSY and SAAADI. Trimming left V 0 bases short and J 2 bases short, with 11 bases between. The CDR3 has 15 residues. CDR3 bases: TGCGCCAGCAGTGAGTCGAGGGCTCGCACCTACGAGCAGTACTTC. Its protein product is CASSESRARTYEQYF.

The V call is TRBV30, the J call TRBJ2-5; D is possibly TRBD2 (5 bases). Germline V gene data show CDR1 as GTSNPN and CDR2 as SVGIG (reference sequence). The CDR3 sequence is 15 residues long. Trimming took 0 bases from V and 5 from J, leaving 16 bases between them. The CDR3 reads CAWSVIHPTKETQYF. The CDR3 DNA is TGTGCCTGGAGTGTAATTCACCCGACTAAGGAGACCCAGTACTTC.

This chain uses TRBV5-1 with TRBJ1-3; no definite D call. The CDR3 is 14 residues long. The germline V and J ends were trimmed by 3 bases and 0 bases, with 7 bases remaining between them. Germline V gives CDR1 SGHRS, CDR2 YFSETQ. The CDR3 region has the DNA TGCGCCAGCAGCTCCCAGACCTCTGGAAACACCATATATTTT. Translation gives CASSSQTSGNTIYF.

This clone came up once. This sequence joins TRBV4-3 and TRBJ2-7, with TRBD1 as a possible D gene (5 bases). V gave up 4 bases and J gave up 5 bases, with 15 bases separating them. The CDR3 loop spans 14 amino acids. The V gene's germline CDR1 is LGHNA and CDR2 YSLEER. This CDR3 reads CASSRGADFDEQYF. The CDR3, as DNA: TGCGCCAGCAGCCGTGGGGCAGATTTCGACGAGCAGTACTTC.

The rearrangement uses TRBV11-2 and TRBJ2-1, with TRBD1 matching 8 bases. CDR3 length equals 16 residues. Germline trimming cut 2 bases from V and 7 bases from J; bases unmatched to any gene: 10. Germline V gives CDR1 SGHAT, CDR2 FQNNGV. CDR3 nucleotides: TGTGCCAGCAGCTTAACAGGGGGGAGCTTCTCAAATGAGCAGTTCTTC. It translates to CASSLTGGSFSNEQFF.

The chain has TRBV6-5 and TRBJ1-2; TRBD1 matches at 8 bases. The CDR3 contains 13 residues. Germline CDR1 MNHEY, CDR2 SVGAGI. The ends lost 5 bases at V and 8 bases at J; junction bases unmatched: 7. The CDR3 nucleotides read TGTGCCAGCAGTGACAGGGGATTGTTAGGCTACACCTTC. Its protein product is CASSDRGLLGYTF.

The CDR3 spells CASSPGLTGSNSPLHF. CDR3 nucleotides: TGTGCCAGCAGCCCTGGGTTGACAGGGAGTAATTCACCCCTCCACTTT. The chain carries TRBV5-6 and TRBJ1-6, with 7 positions matching TRBD1. CDR1 is SGHDT and CDR2 is YYEEEE in the germline V gene. J gave up 6 bases and V 4 bases, and 10 bases lay outside the gene matches. This CDR3 spans 16 amino acids.

The count of this clone is one. The V gene is TRBV18, the J gene TRBJ1-2; TRBD1 is a possible D gene (5 bases). This CDR3 has 15 amino acids. Germline CDR1 reads KGHSH; CDR2 reads LQKENI. V lost 2 bases to trimming and J lost 6 bases, with 16 bases between them. The CDR3 here is CASSPLDSSANGYTF. Written as DNA, the CDR3 is TGTGCCAGCTCACCATTAGACAGTTCGGCAAATGGCTACACCTTC.

The genes are TRBV5-4 and TRBJ2-3; 10 bases are a match to TRBD2. The V and J ends lost 5 bases and 4 bases, in that order; junction bases with no gene match: 7. This CDR3 is 15 amino acids long. Germline CDR1 reads SGHNT; CDR2 reads YYREEE (reference sequence). DNA of the CDR3: TGTGCCAGCAGGATGGAGAGCGGGGGGGCAGATACGCAGTATTTT. Protein: CASRMESGGADTQYF.

The chain joins TRBV18 to TRBJ1-6; D uncertain. Germline loops: CDR1 KGHSH, CDR2 LQKENI. The CDR3 spans 16 residues. V gave up 3 bases and J gave up 7 bases, with 16 bases separating them. The CDR3 nucleotides are TGTGCCAGCTCACCTCCTATAGGTTTGAGCAATTCACCCCTCCACTTT. Residues: CASSPPIGLSNSPLHF.

The chain links TRBV15 to TRBJ1-2; no clear D. Germline assignment: CDR1 LNHNV and CDR2 YYDKDF (reference sequence). V gave up 2 bases and J gave up 6 bases, with 13 bases separating them. The CDR3 runs to 14 residues. As DNA, the CDR3 is TGTGCCACCAGCAGACAGGACGTAGCGAATGGCTACACCTTC. Protein product: CATSRQDVANGYTF.

The chain joins TRBV7-6 to TRBJ1-4, with D perhaps TRBD1 (5 bases). V lost 6 bases to trimming and J lost 2 bases, with 13 bases between them. This CDR3 is 15 amino acids long. Germline assignment: CDR1 SGHVS and CDR2 FNYEAQ. For the CDR3, the DNA is TGTGCCAGCAGTTCGCTGGGGGGGACTAATGAAAAACTGTTTTTT. As protein: CASSSLGGTNEKLFF.

As for this clone: Other DNA sequences from this sample encode an identical CDR3 as well. The J gene is TRBJ2-5, the V gene TRBV30; 11 nucleotides align to TRBD2. This CDR3 contains 14 residues. Trimming cost V 2 bases and J 4 bases; bases outside gene matches: 3. Germline CDR1 is GTSNPN and CDR2 is SVGIG (reference sequence). CDR3 nucleotide sequence: TGTGCCTGGAGTCTAGGACTAGCGGGAGAGACCCAGTACTTC. Translation gives CAWSLGLAGETQYF.

The V call is TRBV5-4, the J call TRBJ1-6, with D tentatively TRBD1 (6 bases). Deletions cut 0 bases from V and 3 bases from J, with 13 bases between. This CDR3 region has 17 residues. Germline CDR1 SGHNT, CDR2 YYREEE (reference sequence). The CDR3 nucleotides read TGTGCCAGCAGCTTGGACCCCGGACAGTTCTATAATTCACCCCTCCACTTT. Protein sequence: CASSLDPGQFYNSPLHF.

The V gene is TRBV11-2, the J gene TRBJ1-2; weak D call: TRBD1 (5 bases). The CDR3 has 16 residues. The V and J ends lost 1 base and 4 bases respectively, with 16 bases between them. In germline, CDR1 is SGHAT, CDR2 FQNNGV. CDR3: CASSLGPVQGGYGYTF. In DNA, the CDR3 is TGTGCCAGCAGCTTAGGCCCGGTTCAGGGTGGCTATGGCTACACCTTC.

This clone appeared a single time. The chain links TRBV6-5 to TRBJ2-1; 9 bases align to TRBD1. This CDR3 comprises 13 residues. Per germline, CDR1 MNHEY and CDR2 SVGAGI. J gave up 10 bases and V 6 bases, and 7 bases lay outside the gene matches. The CDR3 coding sequence is TGTGCCAGCAGACCGACAGGGGGTGGAGAGCAGTTCTTC. It translates to CASRPTGGGEQFF.

This clone was detected a few times. The chain links TRBV4-3 to TRBJ2-3; D ambiguous. This CDR3 region has 16 residues. Trimming left V 0 bases short and J 6 bases short, with 16 bases between. The germline V gene has CDR1 LGHNA and CDR2 YSLEER. The CDR3 DNA reads as TGCGCCAGCAGCCAAGATCGGGTGTTGGGTACCGATACGCAGTATTTT. Translated, it gives CASSQDRVLGTDTQYF.

The V gene is TRBV30, the J gene TRBJ2-5; D is perhaps TRBD2 (7 bases). V gave up 3 bases and J gave up 1 base, with 18 bases separating them. Germline CDR1 and CDR2: GTSNPN and SVGIG (reference sequence). The CDR3 sequence is 16 residues long. The CDR3 protein is CAWRGLGGVVQETQYF. The CDR3 region has the DNA TGTGCCTGGAGGGGATTAGGGGGGGTGGTCCAAGAGACCCAGTACTTC. Drawing the rest from reference TRBV30 and TRBJ2-5, the complete variable domain is SQTIHQWPATLVQPVGSPLSLECTVEGTSNPNLYWYRQAAGRGLQLLFYSVGIGQISSEVPQNLSASRPQDRQFILSSKKLLLSDSGFYLCAWRGLGGVVQETQYFGPGTRLLVL.

Details on this clone: This same CDR3 is encoded by further DNA sequences in the sample. The rearrangement links TRBV9 to TRBJ2-5; D unresolved. Trimming took 0 bases from V and 1 from J, leaving 7 bases between them. This CDR3 has 14 amino acids. Germline V CDR1 and CDR2: SGDLS, YYNGEE. CDR3 protein: CASSVGVSQETQYF. The CDR3 region has the DNA TGTGCCAGCAGCGTAGGGGTGTCCCAAGAGACCCAGTACTTC. Full variable domain (outside the CDR3, taken from reference TRBV9 and TRBJ2-5): DSGVTQTPKHLITATGQRVTLRCSPRSGDLSVYWYQQSLDQGLQFLIQYYNGEERAKGNILERFSAQQFPDLHSELNLSSLELGDSALYFCASSVGVSQETQYFGPGTRLLVL.

The chain carries TRBV5-1 and TRBJ1-1; no firm D call. Germline V CDR1 and CDR2: SGHRS, YFSETQ. This CDR3 comprises 17 residues. The V and J ends lost 0 bases and 1 base respectively, with 16 bases between them. The CDR3 DNA reads as TGCGCCAGCAGCTTGGAGAGAGAAAGTTGGGAGAACACTGAAGCTTTCTTT. It translates to CASSLERESWENTEAFF.

The chain has TRBV5-1 and TRBJ2-3, with no clear D. V was shortened by 4 bases and J by 5 bases, with 14 bases between the two germline ends. CDR1 and CDR2 (germline): SGHRS, YFSETQ. The CDR3 consists of 14 residues. The CDR3 here is CASSPPQSVDTQYF. The DNA of the CDR3 is TGCGCCAGCAGCCCTCCCCAGTCGGTAGATACGCAGTATTTT.

Details on this clone: The identical CDR3 is also encoded by other nucleotide sequences in the sample. The chain combines TRBV18 with TRBJ2-3, with 10 bases identical to TRBD1. Germline V gives CDR1 KGHSH, CDR2 LQKENI. V trimming: 3 bases; J trimming: 7 bases; junction bases outside the gene matches: 4. This CDR3 has 14 amino acids. CDR3 sequence: CASSPGQGSYTQYF. In nucleotides, the CDR3 is TGTGCCAGCTCACCGGGACAGGGGTCATATACGCAGTATTTT.